This TCR beta chain was found in a study of cytomegalovirus exposure and HLA in healthy donors. For this clone: What it binds is not known.

The length of the CDR3 is 15 residues. Trimming cost V 5 bases and J 3 bases, with 14 bases left between them. Germline V CDR1 and CDR2: LNHNV, YYDKDF (reference sequence). Study observations and caveats: Later genetic work tied a missense DCLRE1C variant to beta-chain V and J trimming.

The PCR made use of 60 Vbeta and 13 Jbeta primers. Libraries were prepared by immunoSEQ multiplex PCR; TCRdb keeps only in-frame clonotypes and omits some of them. The table includes around 160,000 clones, around 78% detected once. This chain joins TRBV15 and TRBJ2-4; maybe TRBD2 (6 bases). The clonotype was recovered from a woman aged 18-29 years in good health and CMV-seronegative. Sequenced material: PBMCs. CDR3 nucleotide sequence: TGTGCCACCAGCTTAATGGGCGGGAACAAAAACATTCAGTACTTC. The encoded protein is CATSLMGGNKNIQYF. The variable domain in full, completed from reference TRBV15 and TRBJ2-4, reads DAMVIQNPRYQVTQFGKPVTLSCSQTLNHNVMYWYQQKSSQAPKLLFHYYDKDFNNEADTPDNFQSRRPNTSFCFLDIRSPGLGDTAMYLCATSLMGGNKNIQYFGAGTRLSVL.